The 26 T cell receptor beta chains below come from one sample, sequenced in a study of CD8+CD57+ T cells in acquired aplastic anemia. All patients picked for sequencing had shown, by flow cytometry, an expansion of CD8+CD57+ cells. Profiling that covered TCR beta VDJ and CDR3 relied on genomic DNA as its template. TCRdb re-derived calls from the reads in MiXCR, one entry per CDR3 protein. The profile covers approximately 150,000 distinct CDR3 sequences, with 71% appearing a single time and 35% to 50% taken by the ten largest. Source material: sorted CD4+, CD8+, or CD8+CD57+ T cells (not recorded which) from PBMCs. The receptors derive from a human donor with aplastic anemia.

The chain joins TRBV20-1 to TRBJ2-3; 10 bases agree with TRBD1. Germline-derived CDR1 and CDR2 are DFQATT and SNEGSKA (reference sequence). V lost 6 bases to trimming and J lost 5 bases; unmatched junction nucleotides: 8. The CDR3 length is 14 residues. The CDR3 nucleotides are TGCAGTGCCGCCGGGACAGGGGCTGGAGATACGCAGTATTTT. The encoded protein is CSAAGTGAGDTQYF.

This clonotype was found many times. The genes are TRBV7-9 and TRBJ2-1; weak D call: TRBD2 (5 bases). V lost 5 bases and J lost 5, with 19 bases in between. This CDR3 contains 16 residues. CDR1 and CDR2 from the germline V gene are SEHNR and FQNEAQ (reference sequence). CDR3 DNA: TGTGCCAGCAGCCCCCTGGAGGCGGGCCTTGACAATGAGCAGTTCTTC. Translating it yields CASSPLEAGLDNEQFF.

As for this clonotype: This likely comes from a read error, as the CDR3 has no conserved phenylalanine or tryptophan at its end. Because the CDR3's place on the DNA is in doubt, the DNA is left out and the CDR3 is given as listed by TCRdb. The V gene is TRBV24-1, the J gene TRBJ2-1; the table's D call of TRBD2 was not tested on the DNA. The CDR3 is 8 residues long, ends included. Germline V gene sequence: CDR1 KGHDR, CDR2 SFDVKD. CDR3 residues: CATSDPTS.

The V gene is TRBV19, the J gene TRBJ2-1, with D possibly matching TRBD1 (6 bases). V was cut by 2 bases and J by 8 bases, with 19 bases left in between. Germline assignment: CDR1 LNHDA and CDR2 SQIVND (reference sequence). This CDR3 is built from 16 residues. CDR3 DNA: TGTGCCAGTAGTATAACCCACAGGGAAGTCTTATATGAGCAGTTCTTC. This translates into CASSITHREVLYEQFF.

The chain joins TRBV15 to TRBJ2-7, with D perhaps TRBD1 or TRBD2 (6 bases each). Germline loops: CDR1 LNHNV, CDR2 YYDKDF (reference sequence). The ends were cut back, 11 bases at V and 2 bases at J, with 19 bases in the middle. The CDR3 consists of 14 residues. Here the CDR3 reads CAARSGGGTYEQYF. CDR3 DNA: TGTGCCGCGCGATCTGGAGGGGGAACCTACGAGCAGTACTTC.

As regards this clonotype: The junction shows a germline mismatch at one end, possibly a read error. This chain's CDR3 is CAGSELRGAMNTEAFF. The CDR3 nucleotides read TGTGCCGGCAGCGAGCTAAGGGGTGCCATGAACACTGAAGCTTTCTTT. The chain recombines TRBV7-6 with TRBJ1-1; tentative D call: TRBD1 (5 bases). The CDR3 totals 16 residues. Germline V CDR1 and CDR2: SGHVS, FNYEAQ.

The chain uses TRBV7-6 and TRBJ1-1, with 7 bases identical to TRBD1. This CDR3 contains 15 residues. CDR1 is SGHVS, CDR2 FNYEAQ, per germline. With 5 bases clipped from V and 2 bases from J, the junction kept 8 bases outside the gene matches. The CDR3 coding sequence is TGTGCCAGCAGCCTGAAGACAGGGCGAAACACTGAAGCTTTCTTT. This codes for CASSLKTGRNTEAFF.

This clonotype was observed many times. The chain has TRBV6-4 and TRBJ2-1, with 7 bases aligning to TRBD1. The germline V gene encodes CDR1 MRHNA and CDR2 SNTAGT. Unmatched junction bases numbered 3, after V lost 2 bases and J lost 2 bases. The CDR3 totals 15 residues. The CDR3, as DNA: TGTGCCAGCAGTGACGGGGACAGCCCCTACAATGAGCAGTTCTTC. Protein sequence: CASSDGDSPYNEQFF.

This chain joins TRBV11-2 and TRBJ2-2, with TRBD1 as a possible D gene (6 bases). Germline-derived CDR1 and CDR2 are SGHAT and FQNNGV. This CDR3 is 18 amino acids long. V shed 0 bases and J shed 5 bases, with 19 bases lying between them. CDR3 sequence: CASSLDLSGARGTGELFF. The CDR3 DNA is TGTGCCAGCAGCTTAGATCTTTCAGGGGCAAGGGGTACCGGGGAGCTGTTTTTT.

Here the CDR3 reads CASGTDTQYF. CDR3 bases: TGTGCCAGCGGCACAGATACGCAGTATTTT. V and J are TRBV7-2 and TRBJ2-3; D not resolved. CDR1 and CDR2 (germline): SGHTA, FQGNSA. There are 10 residues in the CDR3. The germline V and J ends were trimmed by 8 bases and 1 base, with 1 base remaining between them.

The sample holds many counts of this clonotype. The V gene is TRBV20-1, the J gene TRBJ2-7, with 8 bases that match TRBD2. CDR3 length: 13 amino acids. V shed 6 bases and J 2 bases; nucleotides not matched to a gene: 6. In germline, CDR1 is DFQATT, CDR2 SNEGSKA (reference sequence). The CDR3 coding sequence is TGCAGTGCCCGTGAGCGGGAGCCCTACGAGCAGTACTTC. It encodes CSAREREPYEQYF.

The chain uses TRBV24-1 and TRBJ2-7, with a possible D match to TRBD1 (6 bases). Germline V gene sequence: CDR1 KGHDR, CDR2 SFDVKD. The CDR3 has 11 amino acids. The V and J ends lost 12 bases and 1 base respectively, with 9 bases between them. The DNA for the CDR3 is TGTGCCGTCGGACAGTCCTACGAGCAGTACTTC. Its protein product is CAVGQSYEQYF.

This chain uses TRBV27 with TRBJ2-7; D unresolved. CDR3 length equals 12 residues. The ends were cut back, 2 bases at V and 5 bases at J, with 7 bases in the middle. Germline V lookup: CDR1 MNHEY, CDR2 SMNVEV (reference sequence). CDR3 DNA: TGTGCCAGCAGTTTAGGGCGGAACGAGCAGTACTTC. Residues: CASSLGRNEQYF.

The V call is TRBV6-1, the J call TRBJ2-2, with D uncertain. Germline V gene lookup returns CDR1 MNHNS and CDR2 SASEGT. V dropped 3 bases and J dropped 6 bases, with 11 bases sitting between them. This CDR3 has 14 amino acids. The CDR3 region is CASSDRPEAGELFF. The CDR3 region has the DNA TGTGCCAGCAGTGACCGCCCTGAGGCCGGGGAGCTGTTTTTT.

The chain carries TRBV5-1 and TRBJ1-1, with D perhaps TRBD1 (6 bases). CDR1 and CDR2 (germline): SGHRS, YFSETQ. Trimming left V 1 base short and J 8 bases short, with 15 bases between. CDR3 size: 14 residues. Here the CDR3 DNA reads TGCGCCAGCAGCTTGTTGGGGGCGGGGGAAGAAGCTTTCTTT. Its protein is CASSLLGAGEEAFF.

Turning to this clonotype: The junction departs from germline at one end; a sequencing error may be responsible. This chain uses TRBV6-1 with TRBJ2-7; D unresolved. Germline CDR1 and CDR2: MNHNS and SASEGT. The CDR3 is 15 amino acids. The CDR3 DNA follows: TGTGCCATCAGTGAGTCGCCACAATTACCCTACGAGCAGTACTTC. Translated: CAISESPQLPYEQYF.

The J gene is TRBJ2-7, the V gene TRBV7-3, with D possibly matching TRBD2 (5 bases). The germline gives CDR1 SGHTA, CDR2 FQGTGA. V was shortened by 2 bases and J by 2 bases, with 13 bases between the two germline ends. This CDR3 is 15 amino acids long. The CDR3 here is CASSLGSGRAYEQYF. The CDR3 DNA follows: TGTGCCAGCAGCTTAGGGTCGGGGAGAGCCTACGAGCAGTACTTC.

The chain couples TRBV10-3 to TRBJ2-6, with 8 bases lining up with TRBD1. Per the germline V gene, CDR1 is ENHRY and CDR2 is SYGVKD. This CDR3 contains 18 residues. V gave up 1 base and J gave up 4 bases; unmatched junction bases: 9. The CDR3 loop reads CAISEFRTGSAGANVLTF. The CDR3 DNA follows: TGTGCCATCAGTGAGTTCCGGACAGGGTCGGCCGGGGCCAACGTCCTGACTTTC.

The chain is built from TRBV7-9 and TRBJ2-1; 11 positions match TRBD1. The CDR3 has 16 amino acids. V shed 5 bases, J shed 3 bases, and the junction held 6 bases outside the gene matches. CDR1 SEHNR and CDR2 FQNEAQ come from the germline V gene (reference sequence). The CDR3 here is CASSPPGTGGYNEQFF. In nucleotides, the CDR3 is TGTGCCAGCAGCCCGCCCGGGACAGGGGGCTACAATGAGCAGTTCTTC.

The V call is TRBV19, the J call TRBJ1-3; 7 nucleotides align to TRBD1. Per germline, CDR1 LNHDA and CDR2 SQIVND (reference sequence). V lost 6 bases, J lost 10 bases, and 18 bases stayed unmatched. The CDR3 covers 16 residues. The CDR3 is CASSSRTGRREGTIYF. The DNA for the CDR3 is TGTGCCAGTAGCTCGCGGACAGGCCGGAGAGAGGGGACCATATATTTT.

J is TRBJ2-5 and V is TRBV5-1; TRBD1 might be the D (6 bases). V lost 0 bases and J lost 2, with 11 bases in between. This CDR3 comprises 15 residues. CDR1 is SGHRS, CDR2 YFSETQ, per germline. The CDR3 DNA sequence: TGCGCCAGCAGCTTGGAGGGACACGGGCAAGAGACCCAGTACTTC. Translated: CASSLEGHGQETQYF.

This chain joins TRBV19 and TRBJ2-3, with TRBD2 matching 12 bases. The ends lost 1 base at V and 2 bases at J; junction bases unmatched: 7. Germline V gives CDR1 LNHDA, CDR2 SQIVND (reference sequence). The CDR3 sequence is 18 residues long. The CDR3, as DNA: TGTGCCAGTAGTATAGGACTAGCGGGAGACATTTTCACAGATACGCAGTATTTT. It yields the protein CASSIGLAGDIFTDTQYF.

V is TRBV4-1 and J is TRBJ2-2; 11 bases map to TRBD2. CDR1 is MGHRA and CDR2 is YSYEKL in the germline V gene. This CDR3 has 20 amino acids. Unmatched junction bases numbered 12, after V lost 3 bases and J lost 0 bases. CDR3 in amino acids: CASSHPQPLAGASNTGELFF. The DNA of the CDR3 is TGCGCCAGCAGCCATCCTCAACCACTAGCGGGGGCCTCGAACACCGGGGAGCTGTTTTTT.

This clonotype was found a few times. The chain recombines TRBV15 with TRBJ2-7; TRBD1 is a possible D gene (5 bases). The CDR3 length is 12 residues. V lost 4 bases and J 3 bases, leaving 7 bases between the germline ends. CDR1 is LNHNV and CDR2 is YYDKDF in the germline V gene (reference sequence). The CDR3 DNA is TGTGCCACCAGCAACAGGAACTACGAGCAGTACTTC. This codes for CATSNRNYEQYF.

This chain connects TRBV24-1 to TRBJ2-5; 8 bases line up with TRBD1. The CDR3 is 16 amino acids. Germline CDR1 reads KGHDR; CDR2 reads SFDVKD. J was trimmed by 2 bases and V by 6 bases; bases with no gene match: 10. The CDR3 DNA follows: TGTGCCACCAGTCGGACAGGGAATGGGGAGCAAGAGACCCAGTACTTC. Protein: CATSRTGNGEQETQYF.

The genes are TRBV20-1 and TRBJ2-7; D call uncertain. CDR1 is DFQATT, CDR2 SNEGSKA, per germline (reference sequence). V lost 1 base and J 5 bases, leaving 9 bases between the germline ends. The CDR3 is 12 residues long. The CDR3 loop is CSARVLAHEQYF. The CDR3 DNA reads TGCAGTGCTAGAGTCTTAGCCCACGAGCAGTACTTC.